This T cell receptor beta chain was observed in a study of Ad26.COV2.S vaccination and SARS-CoV-2 variants. This CDR3 spans 11 amino acids. The V end was cut by 3 bases, the J end by 1 base, with 0 bases between. Germline CDR1 and CDR2: SGHVS and FQNEAQ. Overall study findings and caveats: TCR breadth and depth analyses may have underestimated total T cell responses.

With regard to this clone: Antigen specificity is unknown.

Profiled with immunoSEQ multiplex PCR; TCRdb holds only in-frame clones, not every one. The table has about 350,000 clones, 92% seen once. Here the sequenced sample was peripheral blood, taken after recovery from COVID-19. The sequence derives from a human donor who had recovered from COVID-19. This sequence joins TRBV7-8 and TRBJ2-5; no clear D gene. In DNA form, the CDR3 reads TGTGCCAGCAGCTTCCAAGAGACCCAGTACTTC. As protein: CASSFQETQYF. Complete variable domain (other parts from reference TRBV7-8 and TRBJ2-5): GAGVSQSPRYKVAKRGQDVALRCDPISGHVSLFWYQQALGQGPEFLTYFQNEAQLDKSGLPSDRFFAERPEGSVSTLKIQRTQQEDSAVYLCASSFQETQYFGPGTRLLVL.